These 15 T cell receptor beta chains originate from one sample sequenced in a study of blood T cells in healthy people across ages. Then a second PCR, running about 7 to 11 cycles, was carried out with a sample-barcoded 5' primer and a J-beta primer mix. TCRdb re-called the 5' RACE reads through MiXCR, storing one row per CDR3 protein. Of about 680,000 distinct CDR3 sequences listed, around half are singletons. Sequenced input: blood. The receptor set was obtained from a woman aged 55-75 years in good health.

The genes are TRBV10-3 and TRBJ2-3; a weak D match, TRBD1 (6 bases). The CDR3 is 14 residues long. Per the germline V gene, CDR1 is ENHRY and CDR2 is SYGVKD. The V end lost 6 bases, the J end lost 3 bases, and 13 bases lay between the germline ends. The CDR3 region is CAISHREGTDTQYF. CDR3 coding DNA: TGTGCCATCAGCCACAGGGAAGGGACAGATACGCAGTATTTT.

The genes are TRBV28 and TRBJ2-4, with a weak D call TRBD1 (5 bases). The DNA end favors TRBJ2-7, so the J call may be wrong. The CDR3 contains 13 residues. Germline assignment: CDR1 MDHEN and CDR2 SYDVKM. The CDR3 DNA sequence: TGTGCCAGCAGCCGTGAAAGGGGCTACGAGCAGTACTTC. Amino acid sequence: CASSRERGYEQYF.

The genes are TRBV12-3 or TRBV12-4 and TRBJ1-2; possible D gene TRBD1, 5 bases. The CDR3 loop spans 12 amino acids. With 5 bases removed from V and 8 bases from J, the gap between germline ends came to 12 bases. The chain's CDR3 is CASSERSGGYTF. The CDR3, as DNA: TGTGCCAGCAGTGAGCGGTCAGGGGGCTACACCTTC.

CDR3 coding DNA: TGTGCCAGCAGAGGGGGACTAGCGACTTTTAAGCAGTACTTC. Amino acids: CASRGGLATFKQYF. This chain links TRBV28 with TRBJ2-5; 10 bases map to TRBD2. Germline CDR1 and CDR2: MDHEN and SYDVKM. The CDR3 contains 14 residues. V shed 6 bases, J shed 11 bases, and the junction held 12 bases outside the gene matches. Drawing the rest from reference TRBV28 and TRBJ2-5, the complete variable domain is DVKVTQSSRYLVKRTGEKVFLECVQDMDHENMFWYRQDPGLGLRLIYFSYDVKMKEKGDIPEGYSVSREKKERFSLILESASTNQTSMYLCASRGGLATFKQYFGPGTRLLVL.

This clonotype was picked up a small number of times. J is TRBJ2-3 and V is TRBV27, with 15 bases that match TRBD2. CDR3 size: 17 residues. V lost 5 bases, J lost 4 bases, and 7 bases stayed unmatched. CDR1 MNHEY and CDR2 SMNVEV come from the germline V gene (reference sequence). The CDR3 sequence is CASSHRTSGRGADTQYF. CDR3 DNA: TGTGCCAGCAGTCACCGGACTAGCGGGAGGGGCGCAGATACGCAGTATTTT.

The V call is TRBV7-2, the J call TRBJ2-5, with D perhaps given as TRBD1 or TRBD2 (6 bases each). V was trimmed by 2 bases and J by 3 bases, leaving 13 bases between them. Germline V lookup: CDR1 SGHTA, CDR2 FQGNSA. The CDR3 length is 15 residues. The CDR3 DNA reads as TGTGCCAGCAGCTTATTCGGGGGACAAAAAGAGACCCAGTACTTC. This codes for CASSLFGGQKETQYF.

The DNA of the CDR3 is TGCAGCGTTGATCCAGGGTACTCTGGAAACACCATATATTTT. Translated, it gives CSVDPGYSGNTIYF. V and J are TRBV29-1 and TRBJ1-3, with D maybe TRBD1 (5 bases). The CDR3 has 14 amino acids. Trimming stripped 3 bases from V and 0 bases from J, with 9 bases between. Per the germline V gene, CDR1 is SQVTM and CDR2 is ANQGSEA.

This clonotype was counted between two and nine times. The chain joins TRBV7-2 to TRBJ2-2, with D uncertain. Trimming took 5 bases from V and 2 from J, leaving 6 bases between them. CDR3 length: 13 residues. The germline V gene has CDR1 SGHTA and CDR2 FQGNSA. The DNA for the CDR3 is TGTGCCAGCAGCCATGCCAACACCGGGGAGCTGTTTTTT. This gives the protein CASSHANTGELFF.

The V call is TRBV5-1, the J call TRBJ2-1; 9 bases fit TRBD1. The trim removed 4 bases at V and 8 bases at J, leaving 7 bases unmatched. CDR1 SGHRS and CDR2 YFSETQ come from the germline V gene. The CDR3 consists of 14 residues. DNA of the CDR3: TGCGCCAGCAGCCCTCGGGACAGGGTCTATGAGCAGTTCTTC. Translation: CASSPRDRVYEQFF.

The chain links TRBV29-1 to TRBJ2-1; D call uncertain. The germline gives CDR1 SQVTM, CDR2 ANQGSEA. The CDR3 sequence is 12 residues long. V gave up 4 bases and J gave up 9 bases, with 13 bases separating them. CDR3 bases: TGCAGCGTTGGGCTAATATCTAGTGAGCAGTTCTTC. It is translated as CSVGLISSEQFF.

V is TRBV11-2 and J is TRBJ2-3; 8 bases are a match to TRBD2. The CDR3 extends over 17 amino acids. Per germline, CDR1 SGHAT and CDR2 FQNNGV. Germline trimming cut 2 bases from V and 4 bases from J; bases unmatched to any gene: 11. The CDR3 loop is CASSLLLGRGAADTQYF. In DNA, the CDR3 is TGTGCCAGCAGCTTATTACTCGGGCGGGGGGCCGCAGATACGCAGTATTTT.

This clonotype turned up a few times. V is TRBV4-2 and J is TRBJ2-7; D is perhaps TRBD2 (5 bases). Germline-derived CDR1 and CDR2 are LGHNA and YNFKEQ. Trimming shortened V by 2 bases and J by 2 bases, and 7 bases separated the two germline ends. The CDR3 spans 13 residues. This CDR3 is CASSQLGAYEQYF. CDR3 in DNA: TGTGCCAGCAGCCAACTGGGAGCCTACGAGCAGTACTTC.

This chain connects TRBV30 to TRBJ1-4; D is unresolved. CDR3 length equals 13 residues. Germline CDR1 is GTSNPN and CDR2 is SVGIG (reference sequence). Trimming stripped 2 bases from V and 8 bases from J, with 12 bases between. In DNA, the CDR3 is TGTGCCTGGAGTAGCAGGCGGGGAGAAAAACTGTTTTTT. It encodes CAWSSRRGEKLFF.

This clonotype showed up many times. The chain uses TRBV10-3 and TRBJ2-7; D gene uncertain. This CDR3 is built from 13 residues. Per the germline V gene, CDR1 is ENHRY and CDR2 is SYGVKD. Trimming took 9 bases from V and 6 from J, leaving 18 bases between them. The CDR3 region is CAIASGSPGEQYF. The CDR3 DNA reads TGTGCCATAGCTTCGGGTTCTCCGGGCGAGCAGTACTTC.

About this clonotype itself: The junction departs from germline at one end; a sequencing error may be responsible. The CDR3 here is CASSVDEDRGPYGYTF. The CDR3 DNA sequence: TGTGCCAGCAGCGTAGATGAAGACAGGGGGCCCTATGGTTACACCTTC. The chain recombines TRBV9 with TRBJ1-2, with 10 bases fitting TRBD1. Germline V gives CDR1 SGDLS, CDR2 YYNGEE. The CDR3 sequence is 16 residues long.